These T cell receptor beta chains were read from a single sample in a study of blood T cell repertoires in COVID-19. TCRdb's copy holds only in-frame clones and misses some; the assay was immunoSEQ multiplex PCR. Of under 8,500 clones listed, 80% to 90% were seen once; the top ten hold under 11%. Source material: peripheral blood. These receptors were obtained from a man in his 70s with active COVID-19. Both conserved end residues are part of each CDR3. A D gene is named only where the DNA matches it firmly. Clone size, where shown, is once, few, many, or a class for clones that have expanded.

V gene: TRBV3-1/TRBV3-2
J gene: TRBJ2-5
clone size: -
D gene: TRBD2
CDR3 length: 16
CDR3 protein: CASSQSLGGGQETQYF
CDR3 DNA: TGTGCCAGCAGCCAATCCCTGGGCGGGGGTCAAGAGACCCAGTACTTC

V gene: TRBV4-2
J gene: TRBJ2-2
clone size: -
D gene: -
CDR3 length: 14
CDR3 protein: CASSQGHNTGELFF
CDR3 DNA: TGTGCCAGCAGCCAAGGGCACAACACCGGGGAGCTGTTTTTT

V gene: TRBV4-1
J gene: TRBJ2-3
clone size: -
D gene: TRBD2
CDR3 length: 17
CDR3 protein: CASSQASGGGSTDTQYF
CDR3 DNA: TGCGCCAGCAGCCAAGCAAGCGGGGGGGGGAGCACAGATACGCAGTATTTT

V gene: TRBV10-2
J gene: TRBJ1-4
clone size: -
D gene: -
CDR3 length: 15
CDR3 protein: CASSVSGVGDEKLFF
CDR3 DNA: TGCGCCAGCAGTGTTTCGGGAGTTGGTGATGAAAAACTGTTTTTT

V gene: TRBV7-9
J gene: TRBJ2-2
clone size: -
D gene: TRBD1
CDR3 length: 16
CDR3 protein: CASSSDRGRNTGELFF
CDR3 DNA: TGTGCCAGCAGCTCCGACAGGGGGCGGAACACCGGGGAGCTGTTTTTT

V gene: TRBV5-1
J gene: TRBJ1-1
clone size: -
D gene: -
CDR3 length: 14
CDR3 protein: CASSSGQMNTEAFF
CDR3 DNA: TGCGCCAGCAGCTCAGGACAGATGAACACTGAAGCTTTCTTT

V gene: TRBV3-1/TRBV3-2
J gene: TRBJ2-4
clone size: -
D gene: TRBD1
CDR3 length: 15
CDR3 protein: CASSQISQGENIQYF
CDR3 DNA: TGTGCCAGCAGCCAAATTTCACAGGGGGAAAACATTCAGTACTTC

V gene: TRBV10-3
J gene: TRBJ2-5
clone size: few
D gene: -
CDR3 length: 14
CDR3 protein: CAISESGAEETQYF
CDR3 DNA: TGTGCCATCAGTGAGTCGGGGGCGGAAGAGACCCAGTACTTC

V gene: TRBV6-2/TRBV6-3
J gene: TRBJ2-7
clone size: -
D gene: TRBD1
CDR3 length: 14
CDR3 protein: CASSYSGRGYEQYF
CDR3 DNA: TGTGCCAGCAGTTACTCCGGCAGGGGGTACGAGCAGTACTTC

V gene: TRBV3-1/TRBV3-2
J gene: TRBJ2-7
clone size: -
D gene: TRBD1
CDR3 length: 14
CDR3 protein: CASSGTGGIGEQYF
CDR3 DNA: TGTGCCAGCAGCGGGACAGGGGGCATCGGCGAGCAGTACTTC

V gene: TRBV11-1
J gene: TRBJ1-1
clone size: -
D gene: -
CDR3 length: 14
CDR3 protein: CASSLEPLLPEAFF
CDR3 DNA: TGTGCCAGCAGCTTAGAACCCCTACTCCCTGAAGCTTTCTTT

V gene: TRBV9
J gene: TRBJ2-1
clone size: -
D gene: TRBD2
CDR3 length: 16
CDR3 protein: CASSVGLLAGGNEQFF
CDR3 DNA: TGTGCCAGCAGCGTAGGGTTGCTAGCGGGGGGGAATGAGCAGTTCTTC

V gene: TRBV5-4
J gene: TRBJ1-6
clone size: -
D gene: -
CDR3 length: 15
CDR3 protein: CASSLGGTITSPLHF
CDR3 DNA: TGTGCCAGCAGCTTGGGGGGGACAATAACGTCACCCCTCCACTTT

V gene: TRBV2
J gene: TRBJ1-6
clone size: few
D gene: TRBD1
CDR3 length: 19
CDR3 protein: CASGIDRELEWGYNSPLHF
CDR3 DNA: TGTGCCAGCGGGATTGACAGGGAACTCGAGTGGGGCTATAATTCACCCCTCCACTTT